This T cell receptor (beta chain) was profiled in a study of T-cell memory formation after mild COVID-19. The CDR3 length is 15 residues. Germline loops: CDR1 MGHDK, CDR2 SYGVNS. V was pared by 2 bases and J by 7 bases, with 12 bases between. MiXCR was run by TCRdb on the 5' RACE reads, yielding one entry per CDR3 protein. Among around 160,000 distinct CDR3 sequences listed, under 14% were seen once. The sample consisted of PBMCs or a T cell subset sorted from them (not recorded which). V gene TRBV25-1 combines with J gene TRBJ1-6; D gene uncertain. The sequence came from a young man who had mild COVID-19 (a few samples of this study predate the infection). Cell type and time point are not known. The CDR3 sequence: CASSEPIPGNSPLHF. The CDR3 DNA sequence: TGTGCCAGCAGTGAACCGATCCCGGGCAATTCACCCCTCCACTTT.